This record looks at one T cell receptor (beta chain) sequence and its context. The data derive from a study of blood T cell repertoires in COVID-19. In the original processing: Counts of nucleated cells, estimated from reference gene primer amplification, were obtained. TCRdb's table, derived via immunoSEQ multiplex PCR, lists solely in-frame clones and lacks some. Clone size and the V and J calls come from that table; the DNA yielded D and trimming. The data contain fewer than 300,000 clones, 82% of them seen just once; the ten biggest clones take up around 3.2%. This CDR3 comprises 14 residues. Unmatched junction bases numbered 6, after V lost 4 bases and J lost 3 bases. Germline loops: CDR1 GTSNPN, CDR2 SVGIG (reference sequence).

The specimen sequenced was peripheral blood. This receptor was taken from a woman aged 18-30 years with acute or convalescent COVID-19. The chain carries TRBV30 and TRBJ1-5; TRBD1 matches 7 bases. Here the CDR3 DNA reads TGTGCCTGGACCTCAACAGGGGTCAATCAGCCCCAGCATTTT. Translated, it gives CAWTSTGVNQPQHF.